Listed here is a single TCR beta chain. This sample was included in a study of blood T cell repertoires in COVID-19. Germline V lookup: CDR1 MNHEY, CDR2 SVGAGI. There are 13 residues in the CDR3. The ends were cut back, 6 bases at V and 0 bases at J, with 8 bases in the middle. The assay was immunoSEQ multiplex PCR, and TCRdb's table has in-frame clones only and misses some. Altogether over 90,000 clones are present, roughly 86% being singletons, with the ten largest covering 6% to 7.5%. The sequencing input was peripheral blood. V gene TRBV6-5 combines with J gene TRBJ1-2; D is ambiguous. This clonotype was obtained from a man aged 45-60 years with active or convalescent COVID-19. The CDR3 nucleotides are TGTGCCAGCAGGAGCGACTCTAACTATGGCTACACCTTC. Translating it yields CASRSDSNYGYTF.